This TCR beta chain is from a study of T-cell memory formation after mild COVID-19. Study outcomes and limitations: Within pre-infection memory, some responding clones were found, suggesting cross-reactive memory joined.

The CDR3 extends over 12 amino acids. Between the trimmed V and J ends, which lost 2 bases and 5 bases, there was a span of 6 bases. 5'RACE, which relied on constant-segment primers, yielded TCR alpha and TCR beta cDNA libraries carrying sample barcodes and UMIs. TCRdb fed the 5' RACE reads into MiXCR, producing one record per CDR3 protein. Of about 40,000 distinct CDR3 sequences listed, 6% to 7.5% were seen once; the top ten hold under 0.85%. Ten or more counts support this clonotype. The antigen is unknown. What was sequenced was PBMCs or a T cell subset sorted from them (not recorded which). The J gene is TRBJ1-2, the V gene TRBV12-3 or TRBV12-4; D gene ambiguous. This receptor was taken from an adult who had mild COVID-19 (a few samples of this study predate the infection). Cell type and time point are not known. CDR3 in amino acids: CASSLIGYGYTF. The CDR3 nucleotides read TGTGCCAGCAGTTTAATCGGTTATGGCTACACCTTC.